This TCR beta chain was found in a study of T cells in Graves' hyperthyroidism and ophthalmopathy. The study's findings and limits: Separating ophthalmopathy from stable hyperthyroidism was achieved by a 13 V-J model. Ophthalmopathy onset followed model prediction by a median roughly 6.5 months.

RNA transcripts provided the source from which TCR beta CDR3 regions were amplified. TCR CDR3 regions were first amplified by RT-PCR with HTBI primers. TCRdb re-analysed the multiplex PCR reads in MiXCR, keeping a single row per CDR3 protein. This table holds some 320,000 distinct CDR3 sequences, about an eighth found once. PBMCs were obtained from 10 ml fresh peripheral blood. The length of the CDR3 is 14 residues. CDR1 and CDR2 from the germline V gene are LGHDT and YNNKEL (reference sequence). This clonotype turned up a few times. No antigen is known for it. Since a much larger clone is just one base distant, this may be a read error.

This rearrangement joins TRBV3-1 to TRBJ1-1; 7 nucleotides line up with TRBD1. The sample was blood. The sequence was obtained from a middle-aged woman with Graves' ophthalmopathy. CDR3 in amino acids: CASSQGQGGTEASF. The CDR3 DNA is TGTGCCAGCAGCCAAGGACAGGGCGGGACTGAAGCTTCCTTT.